These 13 T cell receptor beta chains originate from one sample sequenced in a study of blood T cell repertoires in COVID-19. Profiling relied on immunoSEQ multiplex PCR, and the TCRdb table lists in-frame clones only, not all of them. The sample records 310,000 or so clones, about nine tenths being singletons. The specimen sequenced was peripheral blood. The receptors derive from a man aged 45-65 years with active or convalescent COVID-19.

This rearrangement joins TRBV28 to TRBJ2-1; the match to TRBD1 covers 9 bases. V was pared by 5 bases and J by 2 bases, with 7 bases of the junction left unmatched. The germline V gene has CDR1 MDHEN and CDR2 SYDVKM. The CDR3 loop spans 16 amino acids. The CDR3 region is CASSPPGQGTYNEQFF. CDR3 in DNA: TGTGCCAGCAGTCCACCCGGACAGGGGACCTACAATGAGCAGTTCTTC.

The chain combines TRBV2 with TRBJ1-3; unclear D gene. V lost 6 bases and J 7 bases, leaving 4 bases between the germline ends. Germline V CDR1 and CDR2: SNHLY, FYNNEI. CDR3 length equals 10 residues. CDR3 DNA sequence: TGTGCCAGCAGACGGAACACCATATATTTT. Translating gives CASRRNTIYF. The whole variable domain, filled in from reference TRBV2 and TRBJ1-3, reads EPEVTQTPSHQVTQMGQEVILRCVPISNHLYFYWYRQILGQKVEFLVSFYNNEISEKSEIFDDQFSVERPDGSNFTLKIRSTKLEDSAMYFCASRRNTIYFGEGSWLTVV.

This chain links TRBV28 with TRBJ2-3; perhaps TRBD2 as D (6 bases). CDR3 length: 15 residues. V lost 7 bases and J lost 0, with 14 bases in between. Germline-derived CDR1 and CDR2 are MDHEN and SYDVKM. CDR3: CASMGTLGSTDTQYF. The CDR3 bases are TGTGCCAGCATGGGGACTCTTGGAAGCACAGATACGCAGTATTTT.

The gene calls are TRBV5-1 and TRBJ1-2, with a tentative D call TRBD1 (5 bases). The germline V gene encodes CDR1 SGHRS and CDR2 YFSETQ. Deletions cut 0 bases from V and 4 bases from J, with 16 bases between. The CDR3 contains 16 residues. CDR3 bases: TGCGCCAGCAGCTTGGCCGCTACGGGGGACGGCTATGGCTACACCTTC. The encoded protein is CASSLAATGDGYGYTF.

V gene TRBV19 combines with J gene TRBJ1-5; a possible D gene is TRBD1 (6 bases). Germline V gives CDR1 LNHDA, CDR2 SQIVND (reference sequence). This CDR3 spans 14 amino acids. V was trimmed by 7 bases and J by 6 bases, leaving 16 bases between them. CDR3 bases: TGTGCCAGTACTCTGACAGGATCGAGTCAGCCCCAGCATTTT. This gives the protein CASTLTGSSQPQHF.

This CDR3 reads CASSQSGGAYNEQFF. In DNA form, the CDR3 reads TGTGCCAGCAGCCAAAGCGGGGGGGCATACAATGAGCAGTTCTTC. J is TRBJ2-1 and V is TRBV4-2, with 10 nucleotides matching TRBD2. CDR1 LGHNA and CDR2 YNFKEQ come from the germline V gene. Trimming at V came to 2 bases and at J to 4 bases, leaving 2 bases not matched to a gene. This CDR3 has 15 amino acids.

V and J are TRBV11-1 and TRBJ2-1, with TRBD2 identical over 12 bases. CDR1 and CDR2 from the germline V gene are SGHAT and FQDESV (reference sequence). The CDR3 runs 16 residues. V trimming: 1 base; J trimming: 5 bases; junction bases outside the gene matches: 3. The CDR3 bases are TGTGCCAGCAGCTTAGGACTAGCGGGGGCCGACAATGAGCAGTTCTTC. Protein product: CASSLGLAGADNEQFF.

The chain combines TRBV19 with TRBJ1-5; TRBD1 is a possible D gene (5 bases). V was shortened by 2 bases and J by 0 bases, with 8 bases between the two germline ends. Germline values: CDR1 LNHDA, CDR2 SQIVND (reference sequence). This CDR3 region has 15 residues. The CDR3 DNA follows: TGTGCCAGTAGTATACAGGGTCCTAGCAATCAGCCCCAGCATTTT. As protein: CASSIQGPSNQPQHF.

This rearrangement joins TRBV5-1 to TRBJ1-3; D is perhaps TRBD1 (5 bases). The CDR3 runs 15 residues. V was clipped by 2 bases and J by 0 bases, with 9 bases between them. Germline CDR1 reads SGHRS; CDR2 reads YFSETQ. In nucleotides, the CDR3 is TGCGCCAGCAGCTTAGTGGGGCTCTCTGGAAACACCATATATTTT. Amino acids: CASSLVGLSGNTIYF.

The chain combines TRBV2 with TRBJ1-2; 8 bases line up with TRBD1. Losses at the gene ends were 5 bases for V and 5 bases for J; bases not matched to a gene: 4. CDR1 is SNHLY, CDR2 FYNNEI, per germline. The CDR3 totals 13 residues. Here the CDR3 reads CASSPTGEYGYTF. CDR3 nucleotide sequence: TGTGCCAGCAGTCCGACAGGGGAGTATGGCTACACCTTC.

The chain couples TRBV5-1 to TRBJ1-6; 12 bases map to TRBD1. Trimming cost V 1 base and J 7 bases; bases outside gene matches: 6. This CDR3 has 17 residues. The V gene's germline CDR1 is SGHRS and CDR2 YFSETQ. The CDR3 loop is CASSLRGQGAWNSPLHF. The CDR3 DNA sequence: TGCGCCAGCAGCTTGAGGGGACAGGGGGCCTGGAATTCACCCCTCCACTTT. Using reference TRBV5-1 and TRBJ1-6 for the parts outside the CDR3, the full variable domain is KAGVTQTPRYLIKTRGQQVTLSCSPISGHRSVSWYQQTPGQGLQFLFEYFSETQRNKGNFPGRFSGRQFSNSRSEMNVSTLELGDSALYLCASSLRGQGAWNSPLHFGNGTRLTVT.

This clone was observed once. The V and J genes are TRBV18 and TRBJ1-6; TRBD1 matches 12 bases. Germline V CDR1 and CDR2: KGHSH, LQKENI. V shed 6 bases and J 7 bases; nucleotides not matched to a gene: 16. This CDR3 has 19 residues. The CDR3 sequence is CASSASGTGGFSGNSPLHF. In DNA, the CDR3 is TGTGCCAGCTCTGCATCCGGGACAGGGGGCTTTAGTGGGAATTCACCCCTCCACTTT.

This clone was detected only a few times. In DNA, the CDR3 is TGTGCCAGCTCACCACCGTCACGGACAGGGTTCTACGAGCAGTACTTC. It is translated as CASSPPSRTGFYEQYF. The rearrangement joins TRBV18 to TRBJ2-7; TRBD1 agrees at 8 bases. The CDR3 extends over 16 amino acids. Germline V lookup: CDR1 KGHSH, CDR2 LQKENI. The ends lost 0 bases at V and 3 bases at J; junction bases unmatched: 7. Full variable domain (rest looked up from reference TRBV18 and TRBJ2-7): NAGVMQNPRHLVRRRGQEARLRCSPMKGHSHVYWYRQLPEEGLKFMVYLQKENIIDESGMPKERFSAEFPKEGPSILRIQQVVRGDSAAYFCASSPPSRTGFYEQYFGPGTRLTVT.